This passage covers 5 T cell receptor beta chains from one sample sequenced in a study of cytomegalovirus exposure and HLA in healthy donors. The PCR ran on 60 Vbeta and 13 Jbeta primers. Here immunoSEQ multiplex PCR was the method, and the copy in TCRdb shows in-frame clones only, minus some. The sample holds roughly 110,000 clones; just over 70% are singletons and the top ten take approximately 0.74%. What was sequenced was PBMCs. These receptors came from a boy aged 10-17 years in good health and CMV-seronegative.

The chain joins TRBV5-4 to TRBJ2-1; TRBD2 aligns across 13 bases. This CDR3 contains 15 residues. Trimming cost V 3 bases and J 8 bases; bases outside gene matches: 5. Looked up from germline, CDR1 is SGHNT and CDR2 is YYREEE (reference sequence). Written as DNA, the CDR3 is TGTGCCAGCAGCTCGGGACTAGCGGGGTCCCATGAGCAGTTCTTC. Amino acids: CASSSGLAGSHEQFF.

V and J are TRBV9 and TRBJ1-1; unclear D gene. This CDR3 is 12 amino acids long. Germline values: CDR1 SGDLS, CDR2 YYNGEE. V was shortened by 4 bases and J by 8 bases, with 12 bases between the two germline ends. CDR3 sequence reads: CASSSGRREAFF. For the CDR3, the DNA is TGTGCCAGCAGCTCCGGGAGGAGAGAAGCTTTCTTT.

The chain links TRBV2 to TRBJ2-1, with a possible D match to TRBD1 (6 bases). Between the trimmed V and J ends, which lost 10 bases and 2 bases, there was a span of 15 bases. From germline, CDR1 is SNHLY and CDR2 FYNNEI. The CDR3 has 14 amino acids. As DNA, the CDR3 is TGTGCCATCAACCGGGACAACACCTACAATGAGCAGTTCTTC. Encoded protein: CAINRDNTYNEQFF.

The V gene is TRBV28, the J gene TRBJ2-3; 7 bases match TRBD1. The CDR3 sequence is 12 residues long. V shed 6 bases, J shed 5 bases, and the junction held 2 bases outside the gene matches. Germline V gene sequence: CDR1 MDHEN, CDR2 SYDVKM. CDR3 region: CASRTGLDTQYF. CDR3 sequence (DNA): TGTGCCAGCAGGACAGGGTTAGATACGCAGTATTTT.

The V call is TRBV7-8, the J call TRBJ2-3; TRBD2 might be the D (5 bases). This CDR3 region has 15 residues. From germline, CDR1 is SGHVS and CDR2 FQNEAQ. Trimming removed 3 bases at V and 2 bases at J, with 12 bases between. CDR3 sequence: CASSFAGPYTDTQYF. CDR3 coding DNA: TGTGCCAGCAGCTTTGCGGGTCCGTACACAGATACGCAGTATTTT.